This T cell receptor beta chain was sequenced during a study of shared T cell receptors in the human thymus. The repertoire was sequenced with immunoSEQ multiplex PCR; TCRdb's copy has only in-frame clones and lacks some. The data show about 710,000 clones, with about 90% seen just once and more than 0.009% held by the top ten. The V gene end was trimmed by 4 bases and the J gene end by 8 bases; junction bases not matched to a gene: 7. Germline CDR1 is SGDLS and CDR2 is YYNGEE. The CDR3 extends over 14 amino acids. The data were also submitted as part of a second study, on human thymus T cells.

The TCR comes from a boy under two years old with a congenital heart defect. The rearrangement uses TRBV9 and TRBJ2-1, with TRBD2 matching 9 bases. Input material: thymocytes. The CDR3 reads CASSPVAGEDEQFF. The CDR3 DNA is TGTGCCAGCAGCCCTGTAGCGGGAGAGGATGAGCAGTTCTTC. The full variable domain, rest sourced from reference TRBV9 and TRBJ2-1, is DSGVTQTPKHLITATGQRVTLRCSPRSGDLSVYWYQQSLDQGLQFLIQYYNGEERAKGNILERFSAQQFPDLHSELNLSSLELGDSALYFCASSPVAGEDEQFFGPGTRLTVL.